The 21 T cell receptor beta chains listed next were all sequenced from one sample in a study of cytomegalovirus exposure and HLA in healthy donors. Primers included in the PCR were 60 Vbeta and 13 Jbeta primers. Profiling relied on immunoSEQ multiplex PCR, and the TCRdb table lists in-frame clones only, not all of them. The repertoire has approximately 100,000 clones, 60% to 80% of them found once; the top ten carry over 4%. The sequenced sample was PBMCs. The receptors come from a man over 45 in good health and CMV-seropositive.

The J gene is TRBJ2-1, the V gene TRBV6-5; D is uncertain. V was cut by 9 bases and J by 4 bases, with 10 bases left in between. This CDR3 is built from 12 residues. From germline, CDR1 is MNHEY and CDR2 SVGAGI. CDR3 in DNA: TGTGCCAGTTCGTGGCTGTACAATGAGCAGTTCTTC. Its protein is CASSWLYNEQFF.

This sequence joins TRBV29-1 and TRBJ2-7, with a weak D call TRBD1 (6 bases). V lost 6 bases, J lost 0 bases, and 12 bases lay in between. Germline lookup yields CDR1 SQVTM and CDR2 ANQGSEA. This CDR3 region has 13 residues. The CDR3 sequence: CSVKTGFSYEQYF. The CDR3 coding sequence is TGCAGCGTCAAGACAGGTTTCTCCTACGAGCAGTACTTC.

The V and J genes are TRBV7-9 and TRBJ2-7, with 9 bases lining up with TRBD1. Germline lookup yields CDR1 SEHNR and CDR2 FQNEAQ (reference sequence). V lost 5 bases to trimming and J lost 2 bases; unmatched junction nucleotides: 7. CDR3 length equals 15 residues. The chain's CDR3 is CASSHRTGATYEQYF. The CDR3 DNA follows: TGTGCCAGCAGCCATCGGACAGGGGCCACCTACGAGCAGTACTTC.

In nucleotides, the CDR3 is TGTGCCAGCAATAGTCGAATCAACATTCAGTACTTC. Amino acid sequence: CASNSRINIQYF. The V and J genes are TRBV6-1 and TRBJ2-4, with D unresolved. The CDR3 spans 12 residues. V was trimmed by 7 bases and J by 7 bases, leaving 11 bases between them. Germline CDR1 MNHNS, CDR2 SASEGT.

The V gene is TRBV27, the J gene TRBJ2-3, with 8 bases identical to TRBD2. V was pared by 3 bases and J by 4 bases, with 9 bases of the junction left unmatched. The CDR3 sequence is 16 residues long. Germline V lookup: CDR1 MNHEY, CDR2 SMNVEV (reference sequence). DNA of the CDR3: TGTGCCAGCAGTTTCATAAGGGGACTAGTTTCAGATACGCAGTATTTT. Translating gives CASSFIRGLVSDTQYF.

The chain has TRBV7-6 and TRBJ2-1; 13 positions match TRBD2. The CDR3 consists of 17 residues. Per germline, CDR1 SGHVS and CDR2 FNYEAQ. Germline trimming cut 1 base from V and 4 bases from J; bases unmatched to any gene: 4. CDR3 DNA: TGTGCCAGCAGCTTAGGGACTAGCGGGAGTGGTTACAATGAGCAGTTCTTC. Amino acid sequence: CASSLGTSGSGYNEQFF.

V and J are TRBV27 and TRBJ1-1, with 7 bases aligning to TRBD1. J lost 2 bases, V lost 6 bases, and 6 bases had no gene match. The CDR3 totals 14 residues. Germline loops: CDR1 MNHEY, CDR2 SMNVEV (reference sequence). In nucleotides, the CDR3 is TGTGCCAGCAGAATGGACAGGCGAAACACTGAAGCTTTCTTT. Translated: CASRMDRRNTEAFF.

The sample holds one count of this clone. The chain recombines TRBV15 with TRBJ2-3, with 8 positions matching TRBD1. V shed 5 bases and J 4 bases; nucleotides not matched to a gene: 2. The CDR3 has 13 residues. Germline CDR1 and CDR2: LNHNV and YYDKDF (reference sequence). CDR3 residues: CATSARGPDTQYF. CDR3 nucleotide sequence: TGTGCCACCAGCGCCAGGGGGCCAGATACGCAGTATTTT.

The rearrangement uses TRBV7-3 and TRBJ2-5, with TRBD2 identical over 11 bases. The germline gives CDR1 SGHTA, CDR2 FQGTGA. The CDR3 runs 16 residues. Trimming at V came to 4 bases and at J to 4 bases, leaving 8 bases not matched to a gene. The CDR3: CASSSDSGRAGETQYF. DNA for the CDR3: TGTGCCAGCAGCTCAGATAGCGGGAGGGCCGGAGAGACCCAGTACTTC.

This clone has just one count. The chain has TRBV7-2 and TRBJ2-7; D remains ambiguous. This CDR3 spans 12 amino acids. Trimming left V 8 bases short and J 0 bases short, with 8 bases between. CDR1 and CDR2 (germline): SGHTA, FQGNSA. CDR3 residues: CASGAFSYEQYF. In DNA, the CDR3 is TGTGCCAGCGGAGCGTTCTCCTACGAGCAGTACTTC.

This clone was seen a few times. The V and J genes are TRBV2 and TRBJ2-7; TRBD2 aligns across 11 bases. The length of the CDR3 is 17 residues. V lost 3 bases and J lost 1; bases outside the gene matches: 8. Per germline, CDR1 SNHLY and CDR2 FYNNEI. CDR3 residues: CASSDRTSGRGSYEQYF. The CDR3 nucleotides are TGTGCCAGCAGTGATCGAACTAGCGGGAGAGGGTCCTACGAGCAGTACTTC. Combining the CDR3 with reference TRBV2 and TRBJ2-7 gives the whole variable domain EPEVTQTPSHQVTQMGQEVILRCVPISNHLYFYWYRQILGQKVEFLVSFYNNEISEKSEIFDDQFSVERPDGSNFTLKIRSTKLEDSAMYFCASSDRTSGRGSYEQYFGPGTRLTVT.

The rearrangement joins TRBV28 to TRBJ2-2; 7 positions match TRBD1. The CDR3 is 14 amino acids. With V trimmed by 10 bases and J by 1 base, 6 bases remained unmatched. CDR1 MDHEN and CDR2 SYDVKM come from the germline V gene. The CDR3 protein is CATMGQMNTGELFF. The CDR3 bases are TGTGCCACTATGGGACAGATGAACACCGGGGAGCTGTTTTTT. Drawing the rest from reference TRBV28 and TRBJ2-2, the complete variable domain is DVKVTQSSRYLVKRTGEKVFLECVQDMDHENMFWYRQDPGLGLRLIYFSYDVKMKEKGDIPEGYSVSREKKERFSLILESASTNQTSMYLCATMGQMNTGELFFGEGSRLTVL.

The chain combines TRBV15 with TRBJ1-2; a weak D match, TRBD1 (6 bases). V lost 0 bases and J lost 3, with 8 bases in between. In germline, CDR1 is LNHNV, CDR2 YYDKDF (reference sequence). The CDR3 totals 14 residues. CDR3 sequence (DNA): TGTGCCACCAGCAGAGAGAAGGGGGACTATGGCTACACCTTC. Translation gives CATSREKGDYGYTF. The entire variable domain, with the rest obtained from reference TRBV15 and TRBJ1-2, is as follows: DAMVIQNPRYQVTQFGKPVTLSCSQTLNHNVMYWYQQKSSQAPKLLFHYYDKDFNNEADTPDNFQSRRPNTSFCFLDIRSPGLGDTAMYLCATSREKGDYGYTFGSGTRLTVV.

A few counts support this clone. This chain connects TRBV7-9 to TRBJ2-7; TRBD1 matches at 10 bases. Germline-derived CDR1 and CDR2 are SEHNR and FQNEAQ (reference sequence). V was pared by 5 bases and J by 2 bases, with 6 bases of the junction left unmatched. CDR3 length equals 15 residues. CDR3 region: CASSPRQGATYEQYF. CDR3 in DNA: TGTGCCAGCAGCCCGCGACAGGGGGCGACCTACGAGCAGTACTTC.

The CDR3: CAWSVRGRYEQFF. CDR3 sequence (DNA): TGTGCCTGGAGTGTACGTGGTCGGTATGAGCAGTTCTTC. The chain employs TRBV30 and TRBJ2-1; D unclear. This CDR3 spans 13 amino acids. The V gene lost 0 bases and the J gene lost 8 bases, with 11 bases spanning the gap. Germline CDR1 is GTSNPN and CDR2 is SVGIG (reference sequence).

V usage is TRBV19 and J usage is TRBJ2-3, with 11 bases that match TRBD2. Losses at the gene ends were 4 bases for V and 2 bases for J; bases not matched to a gene: 5. CDR1 LNHDA and CDR2 SQIVND come from the germline V gene (reference sequence). CDR3 size: 16 residues. CDR3 sequence (DNA): TGTGCCAGTAGTACCCTGGGACTAGCGGACACAGATACGCAGTATTTT. It encodes CASSTLGLADTDTQYF.

V usage is TRBV7-3 and J usage is TRBJ2-3, with TRBD2 as a possible D gene (6 bases). Germline assignment: CDR1 SGHTA and CDR2 FQGTGA. Trimming pared 5 bases from V and 11 bases from J, leaving 11 bases between. This CDR3 spans 11 amino acids. CDR3 sequence reads: CASSAGLLQYF. DNA for the CDR3: TGTGCCAGCAGCGCGGGACTTCTGCAGTATTTT.

The rearrangement uses TRBV27 and TRBJ1-1; TRBD1 agrees at 10 bases. CDR1 is MNHEY, CDR2 SMNVEV, per germline (reference sequence). V lost 3 bases to trimming and J lost 6 bases; unmatched junction nucleotides: 4. This CDR3 spans 14 amino acids. The CDR3 sequence is CASSFYGQGAEAFF. The CDR3 region has the DNA TGTGCCAGCAGTTTCTACGGACAGGGGGCTGAAGCTTTCTTT.

The chain has TRBV28 and TRBJ2-7; D gene unclear. CDR1 and CDR2 (germline): MDHEN, SYDVKM. This CDR3 is 14 amino acids long. Trimming pared 7 bases from V and 3 bases from J, leaving 16 bases between. CDR3 DNA sequence: TGTGCCAGCACCGTCAGCATGAGCGACTACGAGCAGTACTTC. As protein: CASTVSMSDYEQYF.

This clone appeared a few times. This sequence joins TRBV6-4 and TRBJ2-5; D call uncertain. Trimming took 4 bases from V and 2 from J, leaving 11 bases between them. In germline, CDR1 is MRHNA, CDR2 SNTAGT. This CDR3 region has 14 residues. CDR3 sequence: CASSATAEQETQYF. CDR3 sequence (DNA): TGTGCCAGCAGTGCCACAGCAGAGCAAGAGACCCAGTACTTC.

This chain links TRBV11-2 with TRBJ2-5; D possibly corresponds to TRBD2 (6 bases). Germline loops: CDR1 SGHAT, CDR2 FQNNGV. The V and J ends lost 5 bases and 0 bases respectively, with 10 bases between them. The CDR3 totals 14 residues. The CDR3 nucleotides read TGTGCCAGCAGCCTCCGGGACTACCAAGAGACCCAGTACTTC. It translates to CASSLRDYQETQYF.